The 6 T cell receptor beta chains listed next were all sequenced from one sample in a study of T cell responses to AZD1222 COVID-19 vaccine. Using immunoSEQ multiplex PCR, the repertoire was profiled, and TCRdb retains in-frame clones only, with some absent. Counted here are around 170,000 clones, approximately 90% occurring once; the ten biggest clones make up 0.75% to 1%. The material was peripheral blood, obtained on day 0 of AZD1222 vaccination. Receptors originate from an adult in good health.

The sample holds one count of this clone. The V and J genes are TRBV6-5 and TRBJ1-2; D is ambiguous. The CDR3 is 15 residues long. CDR1 MNHEY and CDR2 SVGAGI come from the germline V gene. The V gene lost 8 bases and the J gene lost 9 bases, with 25 bases spanning the gap. The CDR3: CASWESGVRLRSYTF. The CDR3 DNA sequence: TGTGCCAGCTGGGAGAGTGGGGTGAGGTTGAGGAGCTACACCTTC.

This chain joins TRBV16 and TRBJ1-5; D is unresolved. Germline CDR1 and CDR2: KGHSY and FQNENV. This CDR3 is built from 13 residues. V gave up 3 bases and J gave up 9 bases, with 12 bases separating them. For the CDR3, the DNA is TGTGCCAGCAGCCAGGGCGCCTTTTGGCCCCAGCATTTT. Amino acids: CASSQGAFWPQHF.

This clone is deemed medium-sized (0.01 to 0.1%). The rearrangement joins TRBV11-2 to TRBJ2-7; D uncertain. Germline V gene sequence: CDR1 SGHAT, CDR2 FQNNGV. V gave up 6 bases and J gave up 2 bases, with 8 bases separating them. The CDR3 runs 12 residues. CDR3 sequence (DNA): TGTGCCAGCAGATACGATGCCTACGAGCAGTACTTC. This translates into CASRYDAYEQYF. Together with reference TRBV11-2 and TRBJ2-7, the CDR3 gives the full variable domain: EAGVAQSPRYKIIEKRQSVAFWCNPISGHATLYWYQQILGQGPKLLIQFQNNGVVDDSQLPKDRFSAERLKGVDSTLKIQPAKLEDSAVYLCASRYDAYEQYFGPGTRLTVT.

This rearrangement joins TRBV5-5 to TRBJ1-1, with D possibly TRBD1 on 5 matching bases. The V and J ends lost 2 bases and 5 bases respectively, with 13 bases between them. The V gene's germline CDR1 is SGHKS and CDR2 YYEKEE (reference sequence). CDR3 size: 14 residues. The CDR3 sequence is CASSFPGGGTEAFF. Written as DNA, the CDR3 is TGTGCCAGCAGCTTTCCCGGGGGGGGAACTGAAGCTTTCTTT.

The chain combines TRBV9 with TRBJ2-7; D call uncertain. V gave up 1 base and J gave up 6 bases, with 11 bases separating them. The CDR3 contains 13 residues. The V gene's germline CDR1 is SGDLS and CDR2 YYNGEE. The chain's CDR3 is CASSVSSSFEQYF. As DNA, the CDR3 is TGTGCCAGCAGCGTATCCTCCAGCTTCGAGCAGTACTTC.

The CDR3 protein is CASSARTNFQETQYF. CDR3 nucleotide sequence: TGTGCCAGCAGCGCCCGGACCAATTTCCAAGAGACCCAGTACTTC. The chain uses TRBV7-2 and TRBJ2-5; D remains unclear. Germline CDR1 is SGHTA and CDR2 is FQGNSA. This CDR3 comprises 15 residues. V was shortened by 5 bases and J by 1 base, with 14 bases between the two germline ends. The variable domain in full, with the rest retrieved from reference TRBV7-2 and TRBJ2-5, is GAGVSQSPSNKVTEKGKDVELRCDPISGHTALYWYRQSLGQGLEFLIYFQGNSAPDKSGLPSDRFSAERTGGSVSTLTIQRTQQEDSAVYLCASSARTNFQETQYFGPGTRLLVL.